The following is a T cell receptor (beta chain) sequence with its context. Antigen specificity is unknown. These data come from a study of blood T cells in healthy people across ages. General study results and limits: Comparison with aged donors showed that long-lived donors had more naive CD4+ cells and higher diversity. Significant beta diversity loss was already apparent by age around 36, declining roughly linearly.

A sample-barcoded 5' primer and a J-beta primer mix were used in a second PCR of about 7 to 12 cycles. Each CDR3 protein gets one entry after TCRdb re-called the 5' RACE reads with MiXCR. The sample gives roughly 1.4 million distinct CDR3 sequences, around 59% of which show up once; 6.5% to 8.5% is in the top ten. Per individual sample, total RNA of at least 6 micrograms was extracted. The sample consisted of blood. The sequence was collected from a young man in good health.

DNA of the CDR3: TGTGCCAGCAGTTTAGTGGGGGAAGGGGCCAACGTCCTGACTTTC. This sequence encodes CASSLVGEGANVLTF. The chain employs TRBV12-3 or TRBV12-4 and TRBJ2-6; the D call may be TRBD1 or TRBD2 (5 bases each). This CDR3 spans 15 amino acids. The V and J ends lost 1 base and 4 bases respectively, with 8 bases between them.